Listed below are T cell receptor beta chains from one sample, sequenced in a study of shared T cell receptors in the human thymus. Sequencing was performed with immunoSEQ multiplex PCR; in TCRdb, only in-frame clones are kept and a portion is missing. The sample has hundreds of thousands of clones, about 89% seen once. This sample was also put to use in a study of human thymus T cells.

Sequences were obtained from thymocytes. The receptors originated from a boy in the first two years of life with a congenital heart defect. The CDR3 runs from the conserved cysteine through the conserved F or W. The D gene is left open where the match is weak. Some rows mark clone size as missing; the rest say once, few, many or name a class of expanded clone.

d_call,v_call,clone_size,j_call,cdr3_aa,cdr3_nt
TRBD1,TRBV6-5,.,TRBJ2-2,CASNIQGATTGELFF,TGTGCCAGCAATATACAGGGGGCGACCACCGGGGAGCTGTTTTTT
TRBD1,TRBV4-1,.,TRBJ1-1,CASSQAAGQGNEAFF,TGCGCCAGCAGCCAAGCGGCGGGACAGGGAAATGAAGCTTTCTTT
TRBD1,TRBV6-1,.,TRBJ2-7,CASSDWDSSYEQYF,TGTGCCAGCAGTGATTGGGACAGCTCCTACGAGCAGTACTTC
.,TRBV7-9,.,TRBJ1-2,CASSSTGFNYGYTF,TGTGCCAGCAGCTCAACAGGTTTTAACTATGGCTACACCTTC
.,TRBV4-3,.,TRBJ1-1,CASTIKGGGMNTEAFF,TGCGCCAGCACCATAAAGGGCGGGGGCATGAACACTGAAGCTTTCTTT
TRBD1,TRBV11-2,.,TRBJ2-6,CASSLGDRANSGANVLTF,TGTGCCAGCAGCTTGGGAGACAGGGCCAATTCTGGGGCCAACGTCCTGACTTTC
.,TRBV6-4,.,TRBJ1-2,CASFSWAYGYTF,TGTGCCAGCTTCTCGTGGGCCTATGGCTACACCTTC
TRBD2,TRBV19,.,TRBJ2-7,CASNERESSYEQYF,TGTGCCAGTAACGAGCGGGAGAGCTCCTACGAGCAGTACTTC
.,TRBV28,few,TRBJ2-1,CASSPQGSSYNEQFF,TGTGCCAGCAGTCCACAGGGCAGCTCCTACAATGAGCAGTTCTTC
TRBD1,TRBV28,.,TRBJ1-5,CASSYDRDQPQHF,TGTGCCAGCAGTTACGACAGGGATCAGCCCCAGCATTTT
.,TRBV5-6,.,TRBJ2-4,CASSLARGIAKNIQYF,TGTGCCAGCAGCTTGGCTCGGGGGATAGCCAAAAACATTCAGTACTTC
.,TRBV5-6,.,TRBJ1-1,CASSLSWGVAEAFF,TGTGCCAGCAGCTTGAGTTGGGGGGTGGCTGAAGCTTTCTTT
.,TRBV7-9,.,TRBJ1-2,CASSSRGLDIIYGYTF,TGTGCCAGCAGCTCGAGAGGACTCGACATTATCTATGGCTACACCTTC
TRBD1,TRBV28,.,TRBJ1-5,CASSRRIRDRGFQPQHF,TGTGCCAGCAGTCGAAGGATCCGGGACAGGGGTTTTCAGCCCCAGCATTTT
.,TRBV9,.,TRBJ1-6,CASSVGEGGNSPLHF,TGTGCCAGCAGCGTAGGAGAGGGCGGTAATTCACCCCTCCACTTT
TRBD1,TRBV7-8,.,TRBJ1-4,CASSLDRVVVEKLFF,TGTGCCAGCAGCCTCGACAGGGTTGTAGTCGAAAAACTGTTTTTT
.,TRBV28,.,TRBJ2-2,CASSFPPTPARTGELFF,TGTGCCAGCAGTTTTCCTCCGACACCGGCCCGCACCGGGGAGCTGTTTTTT
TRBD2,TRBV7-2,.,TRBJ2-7,CASSRFTSGRKTYEQYF,TGTGCCAGCAGCAGGTTCACTAGCGGGAGAAAGACCTACGAGCAGTACTTC
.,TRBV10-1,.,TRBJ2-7,CASSVCAGVCEQYF,TGCGCCAGCAGTGTGTGTGCAGGGGTCTGCGAGCAGTACTTC
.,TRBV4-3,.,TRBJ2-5,CASSQDEETQYF,TGCGCCAGCAGCCAAGATGAGGAGACCCAGTACTTC
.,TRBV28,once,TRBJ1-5,CASSLLRGSNQPQHF,TGTGCCAGCAGTTTACTCAGGGGTAGCAATCAGCCCCAGCATTTT
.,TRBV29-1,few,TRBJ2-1,CSVMTGSSYNEQFF,TGCAGCGTTATGACAGGATCCTCCTACAATGAGCAGTTCTTC
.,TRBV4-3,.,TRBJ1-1,CASSQKPTNTEAFF,TGCGCCAGCAGCCAAAAGCCCACGAACACTGAAGCTTTCTTT
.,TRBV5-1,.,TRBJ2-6,CASSPDSVSGANVLTF,TGCGCCAGCAGCCCGGACAGCGTCTCTGGGGCCAACGTCCTGACTTTC
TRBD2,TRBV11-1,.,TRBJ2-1,CASSPPTLAEPPNEQFF,TGTGCCAGCAGCCCACCGACCCTAGCGGAGCCACCCAATGAGCAGTTCTTC
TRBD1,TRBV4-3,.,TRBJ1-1,CASSQSRGDTEAFF,TGCGCCAGCAGCCAGTCCAGGGGGGACACTGAAGCTTTCTTT
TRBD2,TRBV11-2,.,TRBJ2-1,CASSLDLAEFSNEQFF,TGTGCCAGCAGCTTAGATCTAGCGGAGTTTTCCAATGAGCAGTTCTTC
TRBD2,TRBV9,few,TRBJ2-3,CASSVEVRGTDTQYF,TGTGCCAGCAGCGTAGAAGTGCGGGGGACAGATACGCAGTATTTT
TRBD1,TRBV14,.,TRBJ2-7,CASSQTDRESYEQYF,TGTGCCAGCAGCCAAACGGACAGGGAAAGCTACGAGCAGTACTTC
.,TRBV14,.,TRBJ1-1,CASSQEAQGSKAFF,TGTGCCAGCAGCCAAGAGGCACAGGGATCCAAAGCTTTCTTT
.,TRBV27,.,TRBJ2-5,CASSHQQGQETQYF,TGTGCCAGCAGCCATCAACAGGGTCAAGAGACCCAGTACTTC
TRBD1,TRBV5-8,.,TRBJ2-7,CASIDSGTGSHEQYF,TGTGCCAGTATCGATTCCGGGACAGGGTCCCACGAGCAGTACTTC
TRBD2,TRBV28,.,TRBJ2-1,CASSFPASGRAEQFF,TGTGCCAGCAGTTTTCCGGCTAGCGGGAGAGCTGAGCAGTTCTTC
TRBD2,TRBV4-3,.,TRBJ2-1,CASSQEHSGGAHNEQFF,TGCGCCAGCAGCCAAGAACATAGCGGGGGGGCCCACAATGAGCAGTTCTTC
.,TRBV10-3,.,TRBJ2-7,CAISVYPRGMTYEQYF,TGTGCCATCAGTGTGTACCCCAGGGGAATGACCTACGAGCAGTACTTC
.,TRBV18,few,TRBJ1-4,CASSPSQGPGEKLFF,TGTGCCAGCTCACCATCTCAGGGGCCGGGCGAAAAACTGTTTTTT
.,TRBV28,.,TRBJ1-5,CASSLRVRGDQPQHF,TGTGCCAGCAGTTTACGCGTACGGGGAGATCAGCCCCAGCATTTT
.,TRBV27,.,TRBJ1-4,CASSLRQAPDEKLFF,TGTGCCAGCAGTCTACGACAGGCCCCAGATGAAAAACTGTTTTTT
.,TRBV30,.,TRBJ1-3,CAWAGGSGNTIYF,TGTGCCTGGGCGGGGGGATCTGGAAACACCATATATTTT
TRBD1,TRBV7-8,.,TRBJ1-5,CASSLTDRENQPQHF,TGTGCCAGCAGCCTTACGGACAGGGAAAATCAGCCCCAGCATTTT
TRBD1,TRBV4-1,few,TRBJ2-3,CASSLGQGSPDTQYF,TGCGCCAGCAGCCTCGGACAGGGGAGCCCAGATACGCAGTATTTT
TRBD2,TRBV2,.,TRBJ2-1,CASSVPSGGYNEQFF,TGTGCCAGCAGTGTACCTAGCGGGGGTTACAATGAGCAGTTCTTC
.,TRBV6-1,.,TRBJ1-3,CASSEDRSSGNTIYF,TGTGCCAGCAGTGAGGACAGAAGCTCTGGAAACACCATATATTTT
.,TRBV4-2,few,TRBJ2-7,CASSQGEGGAGSSYEQYF,TGTGCCAGCAGCCAAGGCGAGGGGGGAGCGGGGTCCTCCTACGAGCAGTACTTC
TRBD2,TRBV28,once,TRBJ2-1,CASSTLSGSSYNEQFF,TGTGCCAGCAGCACGCTTAGCGGGAGCTCCTACAATGAGCAGTTCTTC
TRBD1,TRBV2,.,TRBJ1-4,CASSRQGATNEKLFF,TGTGCCAGCAGTCGACAGGGGGCAACTAATGAAAAACTGTTTTTT
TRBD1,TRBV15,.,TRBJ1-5,CATSRATGGRGTHYQPQHF,TGTGCCACCAGCAGGGCTACAGGGGGTAGAGGGACCCATTATCAGCCCCAGCATTTT